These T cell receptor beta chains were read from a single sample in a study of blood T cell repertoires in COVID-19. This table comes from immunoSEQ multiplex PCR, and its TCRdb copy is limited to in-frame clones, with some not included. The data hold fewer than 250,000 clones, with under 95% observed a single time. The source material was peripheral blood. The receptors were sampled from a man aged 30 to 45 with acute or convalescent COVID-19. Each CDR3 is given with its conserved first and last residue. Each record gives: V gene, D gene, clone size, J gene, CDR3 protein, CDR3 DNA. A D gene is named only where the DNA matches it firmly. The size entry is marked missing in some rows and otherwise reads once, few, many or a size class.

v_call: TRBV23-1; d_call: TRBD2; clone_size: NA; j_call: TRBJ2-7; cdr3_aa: CASSRTSDYEQYF; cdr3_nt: TGCGCCAGCTCCCGGACTAGCGACTACGAGCAGTACTTC
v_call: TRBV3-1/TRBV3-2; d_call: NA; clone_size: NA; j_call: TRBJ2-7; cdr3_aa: CASSLPGLSYEQYF; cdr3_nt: TGTGCCAGCAGTCTTCCGGGACTTTCCTACGAGCAGTACTTC
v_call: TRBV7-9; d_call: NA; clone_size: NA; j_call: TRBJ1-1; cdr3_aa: CASSLEKEGMNTEAFF; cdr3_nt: TGTGCCAGCAGCTTAGAAAAAGAGGGAATGAACACTGAAGCTTTCTTT
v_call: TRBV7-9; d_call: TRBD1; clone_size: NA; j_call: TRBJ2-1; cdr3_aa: CASSLGRVGTGPNEQFF; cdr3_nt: TGTGCCAGCAGCTTAGGGCGGGTCGGGACAGGGCCAAATGAGCAGTTCTTC
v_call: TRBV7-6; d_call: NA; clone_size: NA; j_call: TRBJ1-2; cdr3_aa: CASSSQGVDGYTF; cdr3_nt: TGTGCCAGCAGCTCCCAGGGTGTCGATGGCTACACCTTC
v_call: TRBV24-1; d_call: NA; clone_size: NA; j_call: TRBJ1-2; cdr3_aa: CATSLTGIDGYTF; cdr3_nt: TGTGCCACCAGTCTAACAGGGATCGATGGCTACACCTTC
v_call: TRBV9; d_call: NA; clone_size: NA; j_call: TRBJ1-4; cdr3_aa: CASSVIQGGGEKLFF; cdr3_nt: TGTGCCAGCAGCGTCATCCAGGGAGGGGGTGAAAAACTGTTTTTT
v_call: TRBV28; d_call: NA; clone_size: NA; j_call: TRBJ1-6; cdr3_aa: CASSLNSRVGSPLHF; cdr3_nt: TGTGCCAGCAGTTTAAATTCCAGGGTAGGGTCACCCCTCCACTTT
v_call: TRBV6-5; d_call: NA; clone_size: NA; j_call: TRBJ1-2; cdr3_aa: CASSFRGRANYGYTF; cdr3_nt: TGTGCCAGCAGTTTCAGGGGCAGGGCTAACTATGGCTACACCTTC
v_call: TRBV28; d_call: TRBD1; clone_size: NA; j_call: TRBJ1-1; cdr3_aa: CAIGTGGRNTEAFF; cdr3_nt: TGTGCCATCGGAACAGGGGGCCGGAACACTGAAGCTTTCTTT
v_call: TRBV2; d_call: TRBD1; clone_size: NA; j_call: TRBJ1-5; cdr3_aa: CASSGQGVRQPQHF; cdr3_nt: TGTGCCAGCAGTGGACAGGGAGTACGTCAGCCCCAGCATTTT
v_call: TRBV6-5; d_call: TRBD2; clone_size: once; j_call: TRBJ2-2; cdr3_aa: CASSYGTSGRGELFF; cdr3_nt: TGTGCCAGCAGTTACGGGACTAGCGGGAGGGGGGAGCTGTTTTTT
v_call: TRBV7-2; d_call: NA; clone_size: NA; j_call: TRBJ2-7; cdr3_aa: CASSPTTGVYEQYF; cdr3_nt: TGTGCCAGCAGCCCCACGACGGGTGTGTACGAGCAGTACTTC
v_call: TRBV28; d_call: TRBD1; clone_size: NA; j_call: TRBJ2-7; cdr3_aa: CASSSPGTGAHEQYF; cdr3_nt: TGTGCCAGCAGTTCCCCCGGGACAGGGGCCCACGAGCAGTACTTC
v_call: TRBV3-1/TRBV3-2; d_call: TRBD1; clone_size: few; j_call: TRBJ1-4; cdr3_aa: CASSLWLTGDRNEKLFF; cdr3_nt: TGTGCCAGCAGCCTGTGGCTGACAGGGGATCGTAATGAAAAACTGTTTTTT
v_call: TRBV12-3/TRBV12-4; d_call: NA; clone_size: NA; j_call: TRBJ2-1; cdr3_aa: CASSPEPYNEQFF; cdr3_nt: TGTGCCAGCAGCCCGGAGCCTTACAATGAGCAGTTCTTC
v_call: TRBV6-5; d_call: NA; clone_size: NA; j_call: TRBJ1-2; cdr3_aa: CASSYSGRFNYGYTF; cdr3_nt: TGTGCCAGCAGTTACTCGGGCAGATTTAACTATGGCTACACCTTC
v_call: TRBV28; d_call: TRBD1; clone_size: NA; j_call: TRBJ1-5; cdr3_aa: CASSSPGQGDQPQHF; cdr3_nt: TGTGCCAGCAGTTCCCCAGGACAGGGTGACCAGCCCCAGCATTTT
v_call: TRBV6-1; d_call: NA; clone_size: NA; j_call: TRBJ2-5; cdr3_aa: CASSEVGAKETQYF; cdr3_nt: TGTGCCAGCAGTGAAGTGGGCGCGAAAGAGACCCAGTACTTC
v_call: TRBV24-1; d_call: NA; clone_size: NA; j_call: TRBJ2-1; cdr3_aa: CATSDWESSANEQFF; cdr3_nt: TGTGCCACCAGTGATTGGGAGAGTTCCGCAAATGAGCAGTTCTTC
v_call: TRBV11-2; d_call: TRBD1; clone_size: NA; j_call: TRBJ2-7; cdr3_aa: CASSIPRDSYYEQYF; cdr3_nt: TGTGCCAGCAGCATACCACGGGACAGCTACTACGAGCAGTACTTC
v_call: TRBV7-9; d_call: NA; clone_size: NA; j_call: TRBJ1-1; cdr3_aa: CASSRGRPQTAFF; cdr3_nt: TGTGCCAGCAGCCGCGGGAGACCCCAAACAGCTTTCTTT
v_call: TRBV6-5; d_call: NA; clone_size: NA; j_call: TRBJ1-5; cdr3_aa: CASSYQRNQPQHF; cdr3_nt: TGTGCCAGCAGTTACCAGCGGAATCAGCCCCAGCATTTT
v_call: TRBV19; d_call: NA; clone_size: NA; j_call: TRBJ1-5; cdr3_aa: CASSMAREGQPQHF; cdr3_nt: TGTGCCAGTAGTATGGCCAGGGAAGGTCAGCCCCAGCATTTT
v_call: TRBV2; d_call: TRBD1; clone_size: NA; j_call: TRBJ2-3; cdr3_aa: CASSEGQNTDTQYF; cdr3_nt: TGTGCCAGCAGTGAGGGACAGAACACAGATACGCAGTATTTT
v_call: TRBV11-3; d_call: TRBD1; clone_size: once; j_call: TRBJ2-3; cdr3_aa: CASSLGQGLTDTQYF; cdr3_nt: TGTGCCAGCAGCTTAGGACAGGGTTTGACAGATACGCAGTATTTT
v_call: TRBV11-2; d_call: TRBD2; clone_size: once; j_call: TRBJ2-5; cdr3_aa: CASSLASGKETQYF; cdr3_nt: TGTGCCAGCAGCTTAGCCAGCGGGAAAGAGACCCAGTACTTC
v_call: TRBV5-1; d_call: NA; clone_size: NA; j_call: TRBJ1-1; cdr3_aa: CASSLMSGSSEAFF; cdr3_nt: TGCGCCAGCAGCTTGATGTCAGGATCTTCCGAAGCTTTCTTT
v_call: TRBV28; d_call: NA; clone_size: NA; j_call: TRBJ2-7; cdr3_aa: CASNSFYEQYF; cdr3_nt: TGTGCCAGCAATTCCTTTTACGAGCAGTACTTC
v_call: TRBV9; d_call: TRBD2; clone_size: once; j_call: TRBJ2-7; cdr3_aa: CASSVQAGGPYEQYF; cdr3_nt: TGTGCCAGCAGCGTACAAGCGGGAGGGCCTTACGAGCAGTACTTC
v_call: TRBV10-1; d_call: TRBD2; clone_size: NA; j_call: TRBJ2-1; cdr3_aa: CASSQSSGVKGNEQFF; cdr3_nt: TGCGCCAGCAGTCAATCTAGCGGGGTGAAAGGTAATGAGCAGTTCTTC
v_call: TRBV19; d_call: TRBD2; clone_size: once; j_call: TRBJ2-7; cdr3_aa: CASSPGLGDSYEQYF; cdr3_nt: TGTGCCAGTAGCCCGGGACTAGGGGACTCCTACGAGCAGTACTTC
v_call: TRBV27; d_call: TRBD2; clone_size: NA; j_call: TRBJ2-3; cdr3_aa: CASSFTATSGGYQMTDTQYF; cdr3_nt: TGTGCCAGCAGTTTCACCGCCACTAGCGGGGGCTACCAGATGACAGATACGCAGTATTTT
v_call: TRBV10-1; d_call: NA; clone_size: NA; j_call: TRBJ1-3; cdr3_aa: CASTVSTGSSGNTIYF; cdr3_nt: TGCGCCAGCACCGTGAGCACGGGGAGCTCTGGAAACACCATATATTTT
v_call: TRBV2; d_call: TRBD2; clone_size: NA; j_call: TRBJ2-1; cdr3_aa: CASIDRREGPNEQFF; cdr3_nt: TGTGCCAGCATAGACCGGCGGGAGGGCCCGAATGAGCAGTTCTTC
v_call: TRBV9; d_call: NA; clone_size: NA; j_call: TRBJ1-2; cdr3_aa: CASSVDMYGYTF; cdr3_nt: TGTGCCAGCAGCGTAGACATGTATGGCTACACCTTC
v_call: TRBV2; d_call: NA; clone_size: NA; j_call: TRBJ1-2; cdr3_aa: CASGREYYGYTF; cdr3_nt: TGTGCCAGCGGCAGGGAATACTATGGCTACACCTTC
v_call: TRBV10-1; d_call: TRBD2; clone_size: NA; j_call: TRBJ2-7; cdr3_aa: CAGQRTSGIYEQYF; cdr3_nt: TGCGCCGGACAAAGGACTAGCGGGATCTACGAGCAGTACTTC
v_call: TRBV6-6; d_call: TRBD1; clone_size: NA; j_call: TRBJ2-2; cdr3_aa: CASSEDRGRGGELFF; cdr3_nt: TGTGCCAGCAGTGAGGACAGGGGGCGAGGCGGGGAGCTGTTTTTT
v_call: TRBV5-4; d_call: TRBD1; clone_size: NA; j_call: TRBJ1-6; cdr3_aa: CASSTDRASSYNSPLHF; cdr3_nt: TGTGCCAGCAGTACTGACAGGGCCAGCTCCTATAATTCACCCCTCCACTTT
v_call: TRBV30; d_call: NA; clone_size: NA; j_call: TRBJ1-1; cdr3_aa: CAWSVGGDTEAFF; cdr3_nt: TGTGCCTGGAGTGTGGGGGGAGACACTGAAGCTTTCTTT
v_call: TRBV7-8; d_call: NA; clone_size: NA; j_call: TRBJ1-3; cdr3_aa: CASSAGSGGNTIYF; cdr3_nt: TGTGCCAGCAGTGCGGGGTCGGGGGGAAACACCATATATTTT
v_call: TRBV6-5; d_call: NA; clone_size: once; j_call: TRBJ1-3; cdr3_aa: CASRDSSGNTIYF; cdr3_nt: TGTGCCAGCAGGGACAGCTCTGGAAACACCATATATTTT
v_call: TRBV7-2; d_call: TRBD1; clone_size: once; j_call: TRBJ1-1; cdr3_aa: CASSLVLAGGTEAFF; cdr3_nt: TGTGCCAGCAGCTTAGTTCTTGCAGGGGGCACTGAAGCTTTCTTT
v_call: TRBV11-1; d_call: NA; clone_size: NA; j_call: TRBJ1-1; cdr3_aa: CASTLVGTMNTEAFF; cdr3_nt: TGTGCCAGCACCCTCGTGGGCACCATGAACACTGAAGCTTTCTTT